The TCR beta chain described here comes from a study of identical twins. General study points: Rather than following the same donors, the conclusions depended on cross-sectional statistical analysis.

V dropped 0 bases and J dropped 6 bases, with 12 bases sitting between them. The CDR3 extends over 15 amino acids. Germline loops: CDR1 LGHNA, CDR2 YSLEER. All donors comprised healthy Caucasians. This clonotype was counted many times. Antigen unknown. Template switching added a universal primer binding site, and final cDNA carried unique molecular identifiers. Each CDR3 protein is one row after TCRdb ran MiXCR on the 5' RACE reads. In the table there are under 800,000 distinct CDR3 sequences, 21% of which are singletons. In addition, the sample was reused for a study of T cells expressing NK-cell markers. In that study: Seven of the eight sequenced donors were classified as HCMV-seropositive, and one was classified as seronegative.

This receptor was identified in a woman younger than 35 in good health. What was sequenced was PBMCs. The chain uses TRBV4-3 and TRBJ1-5; the D is unclear. CDR3 sequence reads: CASSQDRVRTQPQHF. The CDR3 nucleotides are TGCGCCAGCAGCCAAGACCGGGTCAGGACTCAGCCCCAGCATTTT.